This T cell receptor beta chain was sequenced in a study of tumor-infiltrating lymphocytes in localized non-small cell lung cancer (dated by TCRdb to the early 2020s). A note on the overall study: The cohort included patients whose samples were collected after neoadjuvant chemotherapy, as well as both smokers and never-smokers and several histologies. Flow cytometry, multiplex immunofluorescence, RNA-seq, exome sequencing and proteomics were applied to the same patients as TCR sequencing, which was one of several integrated assays. From each patient came resected tumor tissue plus uninvolved lung tissue from that same patient, and the uninvolved lung tissue was described as non-adjacent to the tumor. In total, the ICON cohort consisted of over a hundred surgical patients with localized non-small cell lung cancer who had their tumors resected. For 45 to 70 patients, immunoSEQ T-cell fraction was compared between paired tumor and uninvolved lung.

The immunoSEQ assay used for TCR sequencing gave the T-cell fraction in both tumor and uninvolved lung tissue. The authors processed their data as follows. To analyze survival, patients were divided into a high T-cell fraction group (upper tertile) and a low T-cell fraction group (lower two tertiles), and the two groups were compared using a log-rank test. A signed-rank test was used to test paired tumor versus uninvolved lung differences in T-cell fraction. TCRdb retrieved this table from immuneACCESS and kept in-frame rearrangements only. Not all clones are present; in checked studies, unresolved V genes account for under half, and no reason is known for the remainder. V and J calls and clone size come straight from that table; D and trimming were deduced from the DNA. This sample has more than 2,500 clones in its table, and over 40% of those were observed once. The ten largest clones represent approximately 19% of the sample.

What the work shows at the level of the full study, not this receptor alone: Because different pieces of the same tissue were used for different assays, technical variation could not be separated from intratumor heterogeneity. The TCR-derived T-cell fraction showed no difference between the flow cytometry-defined immunotypes IM1 (good prognosis) and IM2 (poor prognosis). Assay coverage differed among patients according to how much tissue was available, so only a subset of the cohort had TCR sequencing. Higher T cell infiltration in tumors than in uninvolved lung tissue was supported by TCRbeta sequencing, consistent with immunofluorescence CD3 counts.

Patient enrollment in ICON started in the first half of 2016, and the final patient was enrolled in 2018. Fresh tumor and matched uninvolved tissue for in-depth immune analyses, including TCR sequencing, were collected from a subcohort of under 85 patients. DNA for TCR sequencing was isolated from bulk tissue, and no cell sorting was done. CDR1 and CDR2 are drawn from the germline V gene: SQVTM, ANQGSEA. From cysteine to phenylalanine, the CDR3 is 14 amino acids long. Only CDR3 DNA remains: 42 bases, in frame from the first base. Trimming at the junction amounts to 6 bases on V and 4 bases on J, and the germline ends lie 19 bases apart. A note on this clone: It lacks a known antigen. Base qualities are not at hand, and no much larger clone is one base apart.

The receptor was derived from a human donor with non-small cell lung cancer. This chain joins TRBV29-1 to TRBJ2-7; tentative D gene TRBD2, with 5 bases matching. The sample was uninvolved lung tissue not adjacent to the tumor. CDR3 sequence: CSVPRRETVYEQYF. The sequence in DNA is TGCAGCGTCCCCAGACGGGAAACAGTTTACGAGCAGTACTTC.